This T cell receptor beta chain was captured in a study of T-cell reconstitution after alpha-beta-depleted transplantation in children. Overall study findings and caveats: T-cell counts and diversity at one year post-transplant came mainly from newly produced T cells. There were reportedly several hundred expanded graft clones from which alpha-beta T cells came about two months after transplant. Surviving thymic progenitors and recipient T cells were the source of high TCRbeta diversity at day 60 in some patients.

This clonotype was seen a handful of times. Its specificity is not known. As it was prepared, the TCRbeta library received unique molecular identifiers. TCRdb reprocessed the PCR reads with MiXCR, giving one entry per CDR3 protein. The table lists over 200,000 distinct CDR3 sequences, approximately 17% of them singletons. The CDR3 length is 16 residues. Trimming cost V 3 bases and J 2 bases, with 15 bases left between them. Per the germline V gene, CDR1 is SEHNR and CDR2 is FQNEAQ (reference sequence). The V call is TRBV7-9, the J call TRBJ2-3; D possibly corresponds to TRBD1 (5 bases). The TCR sequence derives from a male patient aged 2 to 9 who had a stem cell transplant for acute lymphoblastic leukemia, so the T cells may come from the graft donor. The starting material was PBMCs, mostly from graft donor cells, obtained 360 days after TCRalphabeta/CD19-depleted stem cell transplant. The CDR3 protein is CASSFRVVVVTDTQYF. In DNA form, the CDR3 reads TGTGCCAGCAGCTTCAGGGTTGTCGTGGTCACAGATACGCAGTATTTT.